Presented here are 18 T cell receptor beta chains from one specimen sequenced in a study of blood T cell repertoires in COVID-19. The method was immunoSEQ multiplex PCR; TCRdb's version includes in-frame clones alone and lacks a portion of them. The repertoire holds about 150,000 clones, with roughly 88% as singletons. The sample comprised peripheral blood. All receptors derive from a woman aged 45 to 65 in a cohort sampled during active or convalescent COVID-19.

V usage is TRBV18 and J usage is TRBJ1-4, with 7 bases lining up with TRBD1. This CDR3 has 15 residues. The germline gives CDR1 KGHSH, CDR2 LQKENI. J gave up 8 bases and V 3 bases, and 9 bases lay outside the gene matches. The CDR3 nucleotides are TGTGCCAGCTCACCTGTAAAGGGGGCTGAGGAAAAACTGTTTTTT. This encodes CASSPVKGAEEKLFF.

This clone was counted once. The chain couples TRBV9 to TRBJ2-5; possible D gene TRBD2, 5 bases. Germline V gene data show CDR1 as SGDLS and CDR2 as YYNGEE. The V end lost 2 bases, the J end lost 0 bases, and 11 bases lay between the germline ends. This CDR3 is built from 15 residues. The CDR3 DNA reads TGTGCCAGCAGCGTTGGAGGCAGACACCAAGAGACCCAGTACTTC. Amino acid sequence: CASSVGGRHQETQYF.

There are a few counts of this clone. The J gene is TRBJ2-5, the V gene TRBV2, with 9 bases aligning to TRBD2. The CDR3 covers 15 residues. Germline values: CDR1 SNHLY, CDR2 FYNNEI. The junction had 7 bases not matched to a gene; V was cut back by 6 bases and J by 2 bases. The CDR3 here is CASRRRLAAQETQYF. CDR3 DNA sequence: TGTGCCAGCAGACGGAGACTAGCGGCACAAGAGACCCAGTACTTC.

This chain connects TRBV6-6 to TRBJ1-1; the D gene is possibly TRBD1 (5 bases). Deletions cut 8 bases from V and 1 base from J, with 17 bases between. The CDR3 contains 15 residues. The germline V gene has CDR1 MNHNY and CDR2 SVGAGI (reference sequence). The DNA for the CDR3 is TGTGCCAGCGGGTGGGCAGGGCTATCGAACACTGAAGCTTTCTTT. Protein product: CASGWAGLSNTEAFF.

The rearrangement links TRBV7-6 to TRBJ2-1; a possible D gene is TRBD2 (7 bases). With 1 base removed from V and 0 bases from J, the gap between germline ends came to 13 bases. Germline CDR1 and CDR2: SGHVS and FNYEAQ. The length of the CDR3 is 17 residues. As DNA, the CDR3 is TGTGCCAGCAGCTTAGAAGGGGGAGGGGGCTCCTACAATGAGCAGTTCTTC. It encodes CASSLEGGGGSYNEQFF.

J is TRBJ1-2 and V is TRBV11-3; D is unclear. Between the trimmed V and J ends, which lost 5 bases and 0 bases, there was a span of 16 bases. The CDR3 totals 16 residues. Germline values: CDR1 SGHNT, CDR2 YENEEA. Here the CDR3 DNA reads TGTGCCAGCAGCCCCCACCCGGTGGAGGCTAACTATGGCTACACCTTC. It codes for CASSPHPVEANYGYTF.

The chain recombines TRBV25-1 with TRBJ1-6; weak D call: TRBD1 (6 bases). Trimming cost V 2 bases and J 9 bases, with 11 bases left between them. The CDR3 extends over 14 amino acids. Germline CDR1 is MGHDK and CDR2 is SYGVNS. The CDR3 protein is CASSERGSSSPLHF. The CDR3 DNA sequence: TGTGCCAGCAGTGAAAGGGGGAGTAGTTCACCCCTCCACTTT.

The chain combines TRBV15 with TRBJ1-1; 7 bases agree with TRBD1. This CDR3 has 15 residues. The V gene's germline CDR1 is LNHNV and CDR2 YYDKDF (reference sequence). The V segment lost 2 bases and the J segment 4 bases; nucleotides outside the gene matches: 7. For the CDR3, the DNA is TGTGCCACCAGCAGACCATCACAGGGGCTCACTGAAGCTTTCTTT. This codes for CATSRPSQGLTEAFF.

The CDR3 region is CASSYSPGGETGELFF. CDR3 nucleotide sequence: TGTGCCAGCAGTTACTCACCCGGGGGAGAAACCGGGGAGCTGTTTTTT. The V call is TRBV6-5, the J call TRBJ2-2; D is possibly TRBD2 (6 bases). V lost 0 bases, J lost 5 bases, and 13 bases lay in between. Germline CDR1 and CDR2: MNHEY and SVGAGI. The CDR3 extends over 16 amino acids.

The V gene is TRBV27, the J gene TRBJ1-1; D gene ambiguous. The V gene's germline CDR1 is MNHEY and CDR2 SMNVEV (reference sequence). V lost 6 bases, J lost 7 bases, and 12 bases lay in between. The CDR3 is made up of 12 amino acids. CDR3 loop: CASSRARGEAFF. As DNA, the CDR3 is TGTGCCAGCAGCCGGGCGCGGGGTGAAGCTTTCTTT.

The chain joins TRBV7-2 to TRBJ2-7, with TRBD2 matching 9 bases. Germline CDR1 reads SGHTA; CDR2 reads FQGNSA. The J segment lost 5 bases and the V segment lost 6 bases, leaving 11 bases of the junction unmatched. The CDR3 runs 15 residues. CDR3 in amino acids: CASSLFGASGDEQYF. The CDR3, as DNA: TGTGCCAGCAGTCTTTTCGGGGCTAGCGGGGACGAGCAGTACTTC. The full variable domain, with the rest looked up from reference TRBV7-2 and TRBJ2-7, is GAGVSQSPSNKVTEKGKDVELRCDPISGHTALYWYRQSLGQGLEFLIYFQGNSAPDKSGLPSDRFSAERTGGSVSTLTIQRTQQEDSAVYLCASSLFGASGDEQYFGPGTRLTVT.

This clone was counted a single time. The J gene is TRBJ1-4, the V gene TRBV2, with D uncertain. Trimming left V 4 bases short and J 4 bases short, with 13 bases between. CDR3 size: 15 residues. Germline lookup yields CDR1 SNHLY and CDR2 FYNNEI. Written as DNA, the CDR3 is TGTGCCAGCAGTGTTGAGGGAAGGATTAATGAAAAACTGTTTTTT. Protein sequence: CASSVEGRINEKLFF.

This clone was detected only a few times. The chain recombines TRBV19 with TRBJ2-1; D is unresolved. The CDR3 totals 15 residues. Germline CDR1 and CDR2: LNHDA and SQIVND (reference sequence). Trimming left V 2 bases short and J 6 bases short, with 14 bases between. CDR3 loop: CASSIMRLGINEQFF. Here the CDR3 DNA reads TGTGCCAGTAGTATAATGAGGCTAGGCATCAATGAGCAGTTCTTC.

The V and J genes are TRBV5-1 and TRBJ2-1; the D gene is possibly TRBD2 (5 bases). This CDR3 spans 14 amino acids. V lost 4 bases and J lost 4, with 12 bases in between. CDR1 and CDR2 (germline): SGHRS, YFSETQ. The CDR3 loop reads CASSRGEGYNEQFF. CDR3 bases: TGCGCCAGCAGCCGCGGAGAGGGTTACAATGAGCAGTTCTTC.

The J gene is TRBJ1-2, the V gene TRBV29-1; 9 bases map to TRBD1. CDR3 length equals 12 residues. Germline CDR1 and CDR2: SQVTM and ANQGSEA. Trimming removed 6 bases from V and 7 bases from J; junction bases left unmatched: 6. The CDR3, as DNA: TGCAGCGTGTGGGACAGGGTGGGTGGCTACACCTTC. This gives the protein CSVWDRVGGYTF.

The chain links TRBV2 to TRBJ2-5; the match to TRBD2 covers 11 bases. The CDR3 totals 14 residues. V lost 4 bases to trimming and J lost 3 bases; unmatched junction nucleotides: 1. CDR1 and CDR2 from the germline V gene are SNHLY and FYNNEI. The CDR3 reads CASSGGLAEETQYF. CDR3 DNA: TGTGCCAGCAGTGGGGGACTAGCGGAAGAGACCCAGTACTTC.

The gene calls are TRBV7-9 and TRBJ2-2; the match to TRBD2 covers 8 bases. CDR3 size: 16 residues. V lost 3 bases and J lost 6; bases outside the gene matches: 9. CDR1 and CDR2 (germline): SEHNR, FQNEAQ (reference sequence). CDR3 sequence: CASSFGGAVEAGELFF. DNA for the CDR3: TGTGCCAGCAGCTTCGGGGGGGCCGTGGAGGCCGGGGAGCTGTTTTTT.

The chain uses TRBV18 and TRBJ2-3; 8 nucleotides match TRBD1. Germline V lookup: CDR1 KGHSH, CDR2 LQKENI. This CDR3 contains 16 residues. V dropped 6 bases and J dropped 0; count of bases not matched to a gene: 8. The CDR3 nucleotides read TGTGCCAGCTCCTCCGGCCAGGGGGCGAGCACAGATACGCAGTATTTT. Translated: CASSSGQGASTDTQYF.